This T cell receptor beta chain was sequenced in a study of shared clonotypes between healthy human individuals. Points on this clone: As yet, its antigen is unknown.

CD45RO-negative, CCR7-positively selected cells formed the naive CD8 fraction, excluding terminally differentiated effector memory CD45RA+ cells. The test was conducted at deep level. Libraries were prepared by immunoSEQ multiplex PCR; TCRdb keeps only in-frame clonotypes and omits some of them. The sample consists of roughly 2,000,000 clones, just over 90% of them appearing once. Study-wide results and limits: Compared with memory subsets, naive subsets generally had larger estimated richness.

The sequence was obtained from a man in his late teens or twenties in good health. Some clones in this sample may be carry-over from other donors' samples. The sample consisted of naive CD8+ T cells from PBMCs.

CDR3 sequence: CASSVGDRGFTDTQYF. The CDR3 DNA reads as TGTGCCAGCAGCGTGGGCGACAGGGGATTCACAGATACGCAGTATTTT. The chain uses TRBV9 and TRBJ2-3, with 8 bases fitting TRBD1. Germline loops: CDR1 SGDLS, CDR2 YYNGEE. Losses at the gene ends were 2 bases for V and 2 bases for J; bases not matched to a gene: 7. CDR3 length: 16 amino acids.